Below, 7 T cell receptor beta chains from the same sample are listed, as sequenced in a study of monozygotic twins with inflammatory bowel disease (dated by TCRdb to between 2018 and 2020). The method behind the library was 5' RACE. This sample was sequenced with an Illumina HiSeq 2500. The reads went through TCRdb reprocessing, and each CDR3 protein sequence gets one entry with no DNA. This sample's table lists fewer than 350,000 distinct CDR3 sequences. The ten largest clones take up approximately 2% of the sample. The sample was blood. Source of these receptors: a human donor with ulcerative colitis or Crohn's disease, or a healthy co-twin of an affected twin (not recorded which).

The chain has TRBV20-1 and TRBJ1-6; TCRdb lists TRBD1, though no DNA is available to test this call. Germline V CDR1 and CDR2: DFQATT, SNEGSKA (reference sequence). This CDR3 has 13 residues. The chain's CDR3 is CSASDRAYSPLHF.

The CDR3 reads CASRYSGANVLTF. The J gene is TRBJ2-6, the V gene TRBV6-2 or TRBV6-3. CDR3 length equals 13 residues. Germline assignment: CDR1 MNHEY and CDR2 SVGEGT.

This CDR3 reads CASSGGEARYQPQHF. The chain carries TRBV7-8 and TRBJ1-5. The length of the CDR3 is 15 residues. CDR1 SGHVS and CDR2 FQNEAQ come from the germline V gene. The variable domain in full, with the rest retrieved from reference TRBV7-8 and TRBJ1-5, is GAGVSQSPRYKVAKRGQDVALRCDPISGHVSLFWYQQALGQGPEFLTYFQNEAQLDKSGLPSDRFFAERPEGSVSTLKIQRTQQEDSAVYLCASSGGEARYQPQHFGDGTRLSIL.

The V gene is TRBV7-9, the J gene TRBJ2-5. This CDR3 has 12 amino acids. CDR1 is SEHNR and CDR2 is FQNEAQ in the germline V gene (reference sequence). The CDR3 sequence: CASSQRRETQYF.

V usage is TRBV14 and J usage is TRBJ2-1. Germline V gene data show CDR1 as SGHDN and CDR2 as FVKESK. CDR3 length: 12 amino acids. The CDR3 loop is CASSYSFGEQFF.

The chain couples TRBV4-1 to TRBJ2-2. The germline gives CDR1 MGHRA, CDR2 YSYEKL. The CDR3 is 15 residues long. The CDR3 loop reads CASSQEGISTGELFF.

The V call is TRBV6-6, the J call TRBJ1-4. Per germline, CDR1 MNHNY and CDR2 SVGAGI (reference sequence). The CDR3 runs to 12 residues. CDR3 in amino acids: CASSYGAEKLFF.